The 22 T cell receptor beta chains listed next were all sequenced from one sample in a study of blood T cell repertoires in COVID-19. Here immunoSEQ multiplex PCR was the method, and the copy in TCRdb shows in-frame clones only, minus some. The table shows about 310,000 clones, with 90% occurring only once. The sample consisted of peripheral blood. The receptors were sampled from a middle-aged woman with COVID-19, enrolled during active disease.

This clone appeared once. V usage is TRBV7-9 and J usage is TRBJ1-2; 7 nucleotides agree with TRBD1. Germline V gene sequence: CDR1 SEHNR, CDR2 FQNEAQ (reference sequence). The CDR3 covers 12 residues. J lost 6 bases, V lost 5 bases, and 3 bases had no gene match. The CDR3, as DNA: TGTGCCAGCAGCCAGGACAGGCATGGCTACACCTTC. It translates to CASSQDRHGYTF.

The chain joins TRBV4-3 to TRBJ2-1; no definite D call. Germline CDR1 LGHNA, CDR2 YSLEER. V lost 0 bases to trimming and J lost 6 bases, with 12 bases between them. The CDR3 extends over 15 amino acids. As DNA, the CDR3 is TGCGCCAGCAGCCAAGATCCAGACTTGCTCAATGAGCAGTTCTTC. This codes for CASSQDPDLLNEQFF.

This clone was observed a single time. The gene calls are TRBV5-5 and TRBJ2-1; possibly TRBD1 for D (5 bases). Germline V gives CDR1 SGHKS, CDR2 YYEKEE (reference sequence). The CDR3 length is 15 residues. Trimming shortened V by 4 bases and J by 6 bases, and 17 bases separated the two germline ends. The CDR3, as DNA: TGTGCCAGCAGCGGGGCCGGTACTCGTGGCAATGAGCAGTTCTTC. As protein: CASSGAGTRGNEQFF.

This chain uses TRBV5-6 with TRBJ1-5, with D perhaps matching TRBD1 (5 bases). The germline V gene has CDR1 SGHDT and CDR2 YYEEEE. The CDR3 consists of 13 residues. Trimming took off 7 bases at V and 2 bases at J, with 10 bases between the two ends. The DNA of the CDR3 is TGTGCCAGCGGGACGGGGGGCAATCAGCCCCAGCATTTT. This gives the protein CASGTGGNQPQHF.

This chain links TRBV19 with TRBJ2-1; 13 nucleotides match TRBD2. Germline CDR1 reads LNHDA; CDR2 reads SQIVND (reference sequence). CDR3 size: 16 residues. Losses at the gene ends were 6 bases for V and 0 bases for J; bases not matched to a gene: 2. Here the CDR3 reads CASRGLAGLSYNEQFF. In DNA form, the CDR3 reads TGTGCCAGTAGGGGACTAGCGGGGCTCTCCTACAATGAGCAGTTCTTC. Full variable domain (missing parts from reference TRBV19 and TRBJ2-1): DGGITQSPKYLFRKEGQNVTLSCEQNLNHDAMYWYRQDPGQGLRLIYYSQIVNDFQKGDIAEGYSVSREKKESFPLTVTSAQKNPTAFYLCASRGLAGLSYNEQFFGPGTRLTVL.

The chain employs TRBV12-3 or TRBV12-4 and TRBJ1-1, with D possibly being TRBD1 (6 bases). The CDR3 sequence is 12 residues long. Trimming left V 5 bases short and J 11 bases short, with 15 bases between. This CDR3 is CASSLTTGKAFF. In nucleotides, the CDR3 is TGTGCCAGCAGTCTAACCACAGGGAAGGCTTTCTTT.

The CDR3 sequence: CASSPRGYGYTF. The CDR3 DNA sequence: TGTGCCAGCAGCCCCAGGGGCTATGGCTACACCTTC. The gene calls are TRBV12-3 or TRBV12-4 and TRBJ1-2; D might be TRBD1 (6 bases). This CDR3 is built from 12 residues. The V end was cut by 6 bases, the J end by 4 bases, with 9 bases between.

The genes are TRBV5-6 and TRBJ1-6; 8 bases align to TRBD1. The germline V gene encodes CDR1 SGHDT and CDR2 YYEEEE. The V gene end was trimmed by 4 bases and the J gene end by 8 bases; junction bases not matched to a gene: 11. The length of the CDR3 is 16 residues. Written as DNA, the CDR3 is TGTGCCAGCAGCGTTATTGCGACAGGGGCGGATTCACCCCTCCACTTT. It encodes CASSVIATGADSPLHF. Combining the CDR3 with reference TRBV5-6 and TRBJ1-6 gives the whole variable domain DAGVTQSPTHLIKTRGQQVTLRCSPKSGHDTVSWYQQALGQGPQFIFQYYEEEERQRGNFPDRFSGHQFPNYSSELNVNALLLGDSALYLCASSVIATGADSPLHFGNGTRLTVT.

The chain employs TRBV29-1 and TRBJ2-1, with D uncertain. The germline V gene encodes CDR1 SQVTM and CDR2 ANQGSEA. The CDR3 has 14 amino acids. V was cut by 5 bases and J by 0 bases, with 11 bases left in between. The chain's CDR3 is CSVSTLSSYNEQFF. Here the CDR3 DNA reads TGCAGCGTTAGTACTTTGAGCTCCTACAATGAGCAGTTCTTC.

The chain uses TRBV3-1 (or the pseudogene TRBV3-2) and TRBJ1-2, with TRBD1 matching 7 bases. Per the germline V gene, CDR1 is LGHDT and CDR2 is YNNKEL (reference sequence). V dropped 0 bases and J dropped 4; count of bases not matched to a gene: 5. This CDR3 contains 15 residues. This CDR3 reads CASSQDPTGTYGYTF. The DNA of the CDR3 is TGTGCCAGCAGCCAAGACCCGACAGGGACCTATGGCTACACCTTC.

The J gene is TRBJ2-2, the V gene TRBV11-2; possible D gene TRBD2, 5 bases. V was cut by 5 bases and J by 4 bases, with 14 bases left in between. CDR1 SGHAT and CDR2 FQNNGV come from the germline V gene. CDR3 length: 15 amino acids. CDR3 loop: CASSPPPGFTGELFF. CDR3 in DNA: TGTGCCAGCAGCCCCCCCCCGGGGTTCACCGGGGAGCTGTTTTTT.

The chain links TRBV9 to TRBJ2-1, with 8 bases identical to TRBD2. CDR3 length: 16 amino acids. Trimming cost V 0 bases and J 4 bases; bases outside gene matches: 6. The germline V gene has CDR1 SGDLS and CDR2 YYNGEE. CDR3 sequence: CASSVGGSGVYNEQFF. Written as DNA, the CDR3 is TGTGCCAGCAGCGTAGGGGGTAGCGGGGTTTACAATGAGCAGTTCTTC.

This clone was seen a single time. The chain employs TRBV5-1 and TRBJ1-4, with TRBD1 matching 7 bases. Germline CDR1 is SGHRS and CDR2 is YFSETQ. Trimming cost V 4 bases and J 2 bases; bases outside gene matches: 2. This CDR3 has 14 residues. CDR3 nucleotide sequence: TGCGCCAGCAGCCTACAGGGGACTAATGAAAAACTGTTTTTT. Translation: CASSLQGTNEKLFF.

This chain links TRBV6-5 with TRBJ2-1; 7 bases match TRBD2. Germline values: CDR1 MNHEY, CDR2 SVGAGI. This CDR3 region has 15 residues. The junction had 5 bases not matched to a gene; V was cut back by 3 bases and J by 3 bases. The CDR3 reads CASSYGLADYNEQFF. The CDR3 region has the DNA TGTGCCAGCAGTTATGGGCTAGCGGACTACAATGAGCAGTTCTTC.

The chain carries TRBV30 and TRBJ2-5; a weak D match, TRBD2 (5 bases). CDR1 GTSNPN and CDR2 SVGIG come from the germline V gene (reference sequence). V was clipped by 2 bases and J by 3 bases, with 7 bases between them. The CDR3 is made up of 12 amino acids. This chain's CDR3 is CAWSPGKETQYF. CDR3 in DNA: TGTGCCTGGAGTCCCGGGAAAGAGACCCAGTACTTC. Complete variable domain (other parts from reference TRBV30 and TRBJ2-5): SQTIHQWPATLVQPVGSPLSLECTVEGTSNPNLYWYRQAAGRGLQLLFYSVGIGQISSEVPQNLSASRPQDRQFILSSKKLLLSDSGFYLCAWSPGKETQYFGPGTRLLVL.

This clone has just a few counts. This chain links TRBV7-9 with TRBJ2-7; maybe TRBD1 (5 bases). Germline CDR1 reads SEHNR; CDR2 reads FQNEAQ (reference sequence). There are 15 residues in the CDR3. The V end lost 1 base, the J end lost 3 bases, and 13 bases lay between the germline ends. The CDR3 region has the DNA TGTGCCAGCAGCTTAGGGGGCCCTTGGAGCTACGAGCAGTACTTC. Encoded protein: CASSLGGPWSYEQYF.

V and J are TRBV6-6 and TRBJ2-7; 9 bases are a match to TRBD2. CDR1 and CDR2 from the germline V gene are MNHNY and SVGAGI (reference sequence). The V gene end was trimmed by 5 bases and the J gene end by 0 bases; junction bases not matched to a gene: 11. The CDR3 has 17 amino acids. The CDR3 reads CASSRLTSGSSSYEQYF. CDR3 DNA: TGTGCCAGCAGTCGGTTGACTAGCGGATCAAGCTCCTACGAGCAGTACTTC.

The chain links TRBV6-2 or TRBV6-3 to TRBJ2-2; TRBD1 is a possible D gene (5 bases). This CDR3 contains 13 residues. V lost 2 bases, J lost 5 bases, and 6 bases lay in between. Germline V gene lookup returns CDR1 MNHEY and CDR2 SVGEGT. The CDR3 coding sequence is TGTGCCAGCAGTTACAGGGGAACCGGGGAGCTGTTTTTT. Protein sequence: CASSYRGTGELFF.

This chain links TRBV6-5 with TRBJ1-6; tentative D call: TRBD1 (6 bases). This CDR3 comprises 15 residues. Trimming left V 0 bases short and J 7 bases short, with 10 bases between. Germline loops: CDR1 MNHEY, CDR2 SVGAGI. Here the CDR3 reads CASSYSGTLNSPLHF. CDR3 nucleotide sequence: TGTGCCAGCAGTTACTCGGGGACATTAAATTCACCCCTCCACTTT.

The rearrangement uses TRBV28 and TRBJ1-1; 7 positions match TRBD1. Trimming cost V 6 bases and J 1 base; bases outside gene matches: 11. CDR3 length equals 16 residues. CDR1 is MDHEN, CDR2 SYDVKM, per germline. CDR3 residues: CASRVTGANSNTEAFF. The CDR3 DNA follows: TGTGCCAGCAGGGTTACAGGGGCCAACTCGAACACTGAAGCTTTCTTT.

The DNA of the CDR3 is TGTGCCAGCAGCCAAGTTTCGCAAGAGACCCAGTACTTC. As protein: CASSQVSQETQYF. V and J are TRBV4-2 and TRBJ2-5; D is uncertain. CDR3 length: 13 residues. Germline-derived CDR1 and CDR2 are LGHNA and YNFKEQ. V lost 1 base to trimming and J lost 2 bases, with 5 bases between them.

CDR3 sequence reads: CASSATQGPSYEQYF. Here the CDR3 DNA reads TGTGCCAGCAGCGCCACACAGGGCCCTTCCTACGAGCAGTACTTC. The V call is TRBV2, the J call TRBJ2-7, with D possibly being TRBD1 (6 bases). V was pared by 6 bases and J by 1 base, with 16 bases between. This CDR3 contains 15 residues. Germline CDR1 reads SNHLY; CDR2 reads FYNNEI.